This T cell receptor (beta chain) appears in the sequencing data of a study of response to subunit inactivated influenza vaccine. TCRdb reanalysed the RT-PCR reads using MiXCR and keeps one entry per CDR3 protein. Of 550,000 to 800,000 distinct CDR3 sequences listed, 15% to 17% are singletons. This clonotype came up a few times. As yet, its antigen is unknown. Trimming took 7 bases from V and 2 from J, leaving 14 bases between them. The CDR3 spans 14 residues. Study-wide results and limits: With each seasonal influenza vaccination, the authors suggested, few new T cells are recruited.

This material consisted of PBMCs from blood, taken 12 days after vaccination. The chain has TRBV12-3 or TRBV12-4 and TRBJ1-2, with D perhaps TRBD1 (5 bases). The source is a man in his fifties who received an inactivated influenza vaccine. The CDR3 loop reads CASTSGRLNYGYTF. The CDR3, as DNA: TGTGCCAGCACCTCGGGACGGCTAAACTATGGCTACACCTTC.